This T cell receptor (beta chain) was documented in a study of OX40 agonist ivuxolimab in advanced cancers. Overall study context: Ivuxolimab, an antibody acting as an agonist of OX40 (CD134), was used to treat patients.

V was clipped by 4 bases and J by 0 bases, with 10 bases between them. The germline gives CDR1 MGHRA, CDR2 YSYEKL. The CDR3 is made up of 15 amino acids. Clones were read by immunoSEQ multiplex PCR, and TCRdb kept only the in-frame ones, dropping some. This table has tens of thousands of clones, around 84% appearing once. The receptor's source is an adult with an advanced solid tumor such as melanoma, head and neck, liver or kidney cancer. The sample was CD4+ or CD8+ T cells sorted from blood, taken in a trial of the OX40 agonist ivuxolimab. This chain uses TRBV4-1 with TRBJ2-1; unclear D gene. This CDR3 reads CASSPERSSYNEQFF. The CDR3 DNA reads TGCGCCAGCAGCCCTGAAAGAAGCTCCTACAATGAGCAGTTCTTC.